Listed below are T cell receptor beta chains from one sample, sequenced in a study of cytotoxic CD8 clonotypes in ibrutinib-treated CLL. Some clones are missing from TCRdb's copy, which holds only in-frame ones; the method was immunoSEQ multiplex PCR. The sample includes tens of thousands of clones, 57% of them seen just once. The sequences come from PBMCs, collected after 12 months of ibrutinib treatment. These receptors all stem from a human donor with chronic lymphocytic leukemia. CDR3s include the opening cysteine and the closing phenylalanine or tryptophan. D genes are given only for firm matches. Expanded clones get a size class; other rows say once, few or many, or leave the size out.

size	D	length	V	J	DNA	CDR3
.	.	17	TRBV21-1	TRBJ2-7	TGTGCCAGCAGCCAAGAACCGCGGTGCGGGAGAGTCTACGAGCAGTACTTC	CASSQEPRCGRVYEQYF
few	.	15	TRBV6-1	TRBJ1-6	TGTGCCAGCAGGGGGGAGGGACTGTATAATTCACCCCTCCACTTT	CASRGEGLYNSPLHF
few	.	16	TRBV5-1	TRBJ1-4	TGCGCCAGCAGCCCCGGGACCGTCATCCTCGTTGAAAAACTGTTTTTT	CASSPGTVILVEKLFF
once	TRBD1	16	TRBV19	TRBJ1-6	TGTGCCAGTAGGAACTCGTGGACAGGGGAAAATTCACCCCTCCACTTT	CASRNSWTGENSPLHF
.	.	15	TRBV6-6	TRBJ1-5	TGTGCCAGCAGTTTCCAGGGGATGGGCAATCAGCCCCAGCATTTT	CASSFQGMGNQPQHF
few	.	17	TRBV27	TRBJ2-3	TGTGCCAGCAGTACCCTCGTGGGTTTGGTGGGGACAGATACGCAGTATTTT	CASSTLVGLVGTDTQYF
.	TRBD2	13	TRBV18	TRBJ2-3	TGTGCCACCACTAGCGATGGTACAGATACGCAGTATTTT	CATTSDGTDTQYF
.	.	17	TRBV13	TRBJ1-1	TGTGCCAGCAGCCCCCGACGAGGGAGACAGTCGGGCACTGAAGCTTTCTTT	CASSPRRGRQSGTEAFF
.	.	12	TRBV11-2	TRBJ2-7	TGTGCCAGCAGCCCGCCGGGTTACGAGCAGTACTTC	CASSPPGYEQYF
.	.	14	TRBV28	TRBJ2-1	TGTGCCAGCAGTTTACCCATGGAGACAGGCCACTATGTCTTC	CASSLPMETGHYVF
.	TRBD2	14	TRBV29-1	TRBJ2-1	TGCAGCGCTGTAGGCGGGAGGGCCTACAATGAGCAGTTCTTC	CSAVGGRAYNEQFF
few	.	20	TRBV4-1	TRBJ2-3	TGCGCCAGCAGCCAAGATCCAGGGAGTTCGTCCCTCCCTAGCACAGATACGCAGTATTTT	CASSQDPGSSSLPSTDTQYF
few	TRBD1	15	TRBV5-1	TRBJ2-3	TGCGCCAGCAGCTTTACAGGGGACCACACAGATACGCAGTATTTT	CASSFTGDHTDTQYF
once	.	12	TRBV2	TRBJ2-3	TGTGCCAGCCCCACCCACACAGATACGCAGTATTTT	CASPTHTDTQYF
many	.	16	TRBV28	TRBJ2-3	TGTGCCAGCAGTCCCTCTGAGGGACTTGGTGGGTATACGCAGTATTTT	CASSPSEGLGGYTQYF
once	TRBD1	14	TRBV7-9	TRBJ2-1	TGTGCCAGCAGCTTAGCGCAGGGGGTAGGGGAGCAGTTCTTC	CASSLAQGVGEQFF
few	.	13	TRBV10-3	TRBJ2-1	TGTGCCGTGGCCCGGCTAGAGAGGAATGAGCAGTTCTTC	CAVARLERNEQFF
.	.	16	TRBV19	TRBJ1-2	TGTGCCAGTAGTACCCCCCGGGACGGGATTAACTATGGCTACACCTTC	CASSTPRDGINYGYTF
few	.	11	TRBV11-2	TRBJ2-3	TGTGCCAGCAGCTTATATAAAAGAGGGTATTTT	CASSLYKRGYF
.	.	13	TRBV6-5	TRBJ1-5	TGTGCCAGCAGCTACAGGGTTGATCAGCCCCAGCATTTT	CASSYRVDQPQHF
.	.	20	TRBV6-4	TRBJ1-5	TGTGCCAGCAGTGACTCGAGGTCCCCATGGCGGGACAAAATCAATCAGCCCCAGCATTTT	CASSDSRSPWRDKINQPQHF
.	.	15	TRBV5-1	TRBJ2-2	TGCGCCAGCACCCGGCGGCTAGGAATTACCGGGGAGCTGTTTTTT	CASTRRLGITGELFF
.	.	12	TRBV6-5	TRBJ2-3	TGTGCCAGCTTTGACCGCACAGATACGCAGTATTTT	CASFDRTDTQYF
.	.	14	TRBV7-2	TRBJ2-2	TGTGCCAGCAGCTTAGCGCCTGGGACCGGGGAGCTGTTTTTT	CASSLAPGTGELFF
.	TRBD1	15	TRBV19	TRBJ2-7	TGTGCCAGTAGTCCGCGGACAGGGAGTAATTGGGAGCAGTACTTC	CASSPRTGSNWEQYF
.	TRBD2	15	TRBV2	TRBJ2-5	TGTGCCAGCAGGCTAAGGACTAGCGGGGGGGCCGCTTTGAACTTC	CASRLRTSGGAALNF
.	.	15	TRBV7-9	TRBJ1-4	TGTGCCAGCAGCTTAATCCCGACATTGGGTGAAAAACTGTTTTTT	CASSLIPTLGEKLFF
many	TRBD1	16	TRBV6-1	TRBJ1-3	TGTGCCAGCAGTGCCCTACAGGGGGCCTCTGGAAACACCATATATTTT	CASSALQGASGNTIYF
once	TRBD2	15	TRBV6-5	TRBJ2-3	TGTGCCAGCAGTTACTCGGCGGGGGACACAGATACGCAGTATTTT	CASSYSAGDTDTQYF
.	.	12	TRBV27	TRBJ1-1	TGTGCCAGCAGTTTATTAGGGGCTGAAGCTTTCTTT	CASSLLGAEAFF
.	.	14	TRBV6-5	TRBJ1-5	TGTGCCAGCAGTTCCTGGAGGGGCAATCAGCCCCAGCATTTT	CASSSWRGNQPQHF
few	TRBD2	16	TRBV19	TRBJ2-3	TGTGCCAGTAGTTCCACTAGCGGGGGGACCGGGGATACGCAGTATTTT	CASSSTSGGTGDTQYF
.	TRBD2	17	TRBV10-3	TRBJ2-7	TGTGCCATCAGTGGAAGACTAGCGGGAGGAAATGACTACGAGCAGTACTTC	CAISGRLAGGNDYEQYF
.	TRBD1	13	TRBV27	TRBJ1-1	TGTGCCAGCAGTTTTTGGGGGGACAGAGAAGCTTTCTTT	CASSFWGDREAFF
.	.	15	TRBV28	TRBJ2-3	TGTGCCAGCAGTCCCCAGGGGCGGTTCACAGATACGCAGTATTTT	CASSPQGRFTDTQYF
.	.	14	TRBV4-2	TRBJ2-7	TGTGCCAGCAGCTCCTCGACTAGACGAGCCGAGCAGTACTTC	CASSSSTRRAEQYF
once	.	15	TRBV13	TRBJ2-1	TGTGCCAGCAGCTTAATGGTAGCACCCTACAATGAGCAGTTCTTC	CASSLMVAPYNEQFF
.	.	14	TRBV9	TRBJ2-7	TGTGCCAGCAGCGTAGATCAGGGATATTACGAGCAGTACTTC	CASSVDQGYYEQYF
.	.	14	TRBV30	TRBJ2-2	TGTGCCTGGAAGGGGGACCTGAACACCGGGGAGCTGTTTTTT	CAWKGDLNTGELFF
few	.	15	TRBV19	TRBJ1-2	TGTGCCAGTAGGCCCCCTGGGGGGGTTAACTATGGCTACACCTTC	CASRPPGGVNYGYTF
.	.	15	TRBV5-4	TRBJ2-7	TGTGCCAGCACCTCGGGGGACAGCGGGAGATACAAGCAGTACTTC	CASTSGDSGRYKQYF
.	.	14	TRBV19	TRBJ2-5	TGTGCCAGTAGTACCCAGGGGTGGCAAGAGACCCAGTACTTC	CASSTQGWQETQYF
once	TRBD2	16	TRBV7-2	TRBJ2-1	TGTGCCAGCAGCTTAAGCGGGAGTAGCTCCTACAATGAGCAGTTCTTC	CASSLSGSSSYNEQFF
.	TRBD2	15	TRBV5-6	TRBJ2-5	TGTGCCAGCAGCTTACGCCGGACTAGCTCAGAGACCCAGTACTTC	CASSLRRTSSETQYF
.	.	15	TRBV27	TRBJ2-3	TGTGCCAGCAGTTTATCAGGGGGGCGGGGGGATACGCAGTATTTT	CASSLSGGRGDTQYF
.	.	15	TRBV6-6	TRBJ1-3	TGTGCCAGCGGGCCTAGAGGGGGGTCTGGAAACACCATATATTTT	CASGPRGGSGNTIYF
.	.	10	TRBV18	TRBJ2-3	TGTGCCAGCTCACCAGATACGCAGTATTTT	CASSPDTQYF
.	.	16	TRBV7-9	TRBJ1-5	TGTGCCAGCAGCTTAGATGCAGGTTATAGCAATCAGCCCCAGCATTTT	CASSLDAGYSNQPQHF
.	.	15	TRBV5-4	TRBJ2-2	TGTGCCAGCAGCTTAGGAGGGGGGGCCACCGGGGAGCTGTTTTTT	CASSLGGGATGELFF